This T cell receptor beta chain derives from a study of tumor and adjacent non-tumor tissue in lung cancer. On the study more broadly: Patients were aged about 30 to 85, 10 men and 5 women, stage I to III.

About this clonotype: A much larger clonotype is one base distant, so this may be a read error.

CDR3 length: 12 amino acids. CDR1 and CDR2 from the germline V gene are DFQATT and SNEGSKA (reference sequence). RNA was extracted from bulk tissue without any cell sorting. TCRbeta libraries were built with three rounds of nested PCR, modified from ARM-PCR. A single record per CDR3 protein comes from TCRdb applying MiXCR to the multiplex PCR reads. The sample has approximately 90,000 distinct CDR3 sequences; approximately 70% are singletons. Sequencing used lung tumor tissue. The V call is TRBV20-1, the J call TRBJ2-5; D uncertain. The origin of this receptor is a man in his 60s with non-small cell lung cancer. CDR3 DNA: TGCAGTGCTAGGACTCACCAAGAGAACCAGTACTTC. Protein product: CSARTHQENQYF.